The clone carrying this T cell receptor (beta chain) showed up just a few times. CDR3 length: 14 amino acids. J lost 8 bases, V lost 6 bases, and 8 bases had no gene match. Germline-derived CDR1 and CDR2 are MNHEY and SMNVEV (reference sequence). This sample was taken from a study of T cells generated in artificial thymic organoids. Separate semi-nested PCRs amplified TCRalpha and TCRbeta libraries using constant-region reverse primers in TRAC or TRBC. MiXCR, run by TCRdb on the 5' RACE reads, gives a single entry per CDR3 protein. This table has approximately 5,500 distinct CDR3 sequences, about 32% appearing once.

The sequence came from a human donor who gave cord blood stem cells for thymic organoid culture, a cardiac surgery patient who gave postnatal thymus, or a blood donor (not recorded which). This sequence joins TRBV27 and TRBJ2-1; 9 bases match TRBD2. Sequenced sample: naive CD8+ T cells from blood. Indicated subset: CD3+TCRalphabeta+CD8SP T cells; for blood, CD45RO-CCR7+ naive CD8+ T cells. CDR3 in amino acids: CASRLLAGLDEQFF. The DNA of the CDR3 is TGTGCCAGCAGATTGCTAGCGGGATTGGATGAGCAGTTCTTC.